This T cell receptor beta chain was identified in a study of identical twins (dated by TCRdb to between 2015 and 2016). Regarding the research as a whole: TCR alpha and beta repertoires from monozygotic twins, unrelated adults of various ages and cord blood were deep-sequenced to test whether fetal clonotypes persist. Replicate twin experiments were performed at different times using different library preparation protocols to rule out contamination. The research as a whole found: Conclusions relied on cross-sectional statistical analysis, since the same donors could not be followed over many years. Compared with coincidental sharing between unrelated individuals, out-of-frame TCR alpha sequences shared between twins had an excess of sequences with low generation probability. Recombination models systematically underestimated out-of-frame TCR alpha sharing in monozygotic twins but agreed with sharing between unrelated individuals. Excess twin sharing in beta out-of-frame sequences was weaker because fewer shared sequences lowered the signal-to-noise ratio. Zero-insertion analyses could be partly confounded by invariant T cells such as MAIT and iNKT, though diverse VJ usage argued against such confounding for most clonotypes. Fewer insertions were carried by abundant cord blood beta clonotypes, a similar but weaker trend appeared in young adult naive repertoires, and no such trend appeared in memory repertoires.

The protocol used for the library was 5' RACE. The sequencing machine was an Illumina HiSeq 2000. A universal primer binding site was introduced by template switching, and a unique molecular identifier was present in the final cDNA, enabling accurate counting of TCR cDNA molecules. Specific primers in the conserved constant-segment region were used to synthesize first-strand cDNA for TCR alpha and beta chains. Each cDNA library was double barcoded, with a SMART-Mk sample barcode plus Illumina barcodes, to control for contamination. TruSeq adapter sequences along with Illumina sample barcodes were introduced in two successive PCR steps. TCR alpha and beta cDNA libraries were sequenced on the Illumina HiSeq platform with custom primers. In the source study's methods: Raw reads were processed with MiGEC to extract unique molecular identifiers, and MiXCR was used to determine CDR3 positions. For each individual, recombination models were inferred using an EM algorithm with the repgenHMM and IGoR tools. Shared clonotype analysis was performed with the tcR package in R, normalizing sharing by the product of cloneset sizes. Out-of-frame nonproductive sequences were analyzed to study raw recombination free of thymic and clonal selection effects. Through fastp at Q25 and MiXCR, TCRdb rebuilt clones from the public reads, retaining in-frame beta chains. Every CDR3 protein is listed once, alongside the most common genes and DNA of its rows. The V and J calls here are based on TCRdb, not the publication. For this sample the table gives about 1.7 million distinct CDR3 sequences, of which under 35% were detected only once. The ten top clones hold about 0.3% of the sample.

This clonotype was seen a few times. Its cognate antigen has yet to be identified. No quality values exist for individual bases; no much larger clone is one base distant. Every donor was a healthy Caucasian. The sample taken for sequencing was cord blood. The clonotype comes from a newborn girl in good health.

The CDR3 in this case is CASSPEQGTEAFF. The sequenced DNA is TGTGCCAGCTCACCTGAACAGGGCACTGAAGCTTTCTTT. The chain is made from TRBV18 and TRBJ1-1; a tentative D match to TRBD1 spans 6 bases. Spanning cysteine to phenylalanine, the CDR3 consists of 13 amino acids. The read is trimmed to its CDR3 DNA, 39 bases read in frame from base 1. The trim is 3 bases for V and 4 bases for J, with a gap of 9 bases between the germline ends. CDR1 and CDR2, looked up from the germline V gene, are KGHSH and LQKENI.